This T cell receptor beta chain was sequenced in a study of beta chain features in type 1 diabetes. Study context: The samples had approximately 110 million sorted cells examined in all. Study observations and caveats: Resolution of whether HLA type affects TCRB rearrangement was not achieved here.

The CDR3 runs 15 residues. With V trimmed by 0 bases and J by 3 bases, 7 bases remained unmatched. Germline loops: CDR1 GTSNPN, CDR2 SVGIG (reference sequence). Many counts were recorded for this clone. Its antigen is as yet unknown. Sequenced material consisted of expressed TCRB transcripts (all of the isolated RNA was reverse transcribed). Data came from immunoSEQ multiplex PCR; TCRdb stores just in-frame clones and leaves some out. The sample includes around 150,000 clones, roughly 8% of them seen just once. This chain uses TRBV30 with TRBJ2-7; 8 bases align to TRBD2. Sample: central memory CD4+ T cells from blood. This TCR was recovered from a man aged 18 to 35 in good health. The CDR3 spells CAWSVRREGFYEQYF. CDR3 DNA: TGTGCCTGGAGTGTAAGACGGGAGGGATTCTACGAGCAGTACTTC.